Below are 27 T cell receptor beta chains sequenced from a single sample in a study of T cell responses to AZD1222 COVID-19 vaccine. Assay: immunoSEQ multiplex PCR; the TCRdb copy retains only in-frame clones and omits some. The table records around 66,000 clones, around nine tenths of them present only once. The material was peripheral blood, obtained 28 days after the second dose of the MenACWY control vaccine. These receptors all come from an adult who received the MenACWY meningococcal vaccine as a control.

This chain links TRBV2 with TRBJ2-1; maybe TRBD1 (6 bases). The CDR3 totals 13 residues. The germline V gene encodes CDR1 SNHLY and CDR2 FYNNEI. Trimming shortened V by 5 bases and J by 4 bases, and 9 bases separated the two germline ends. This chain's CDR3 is CASSRGQYNEQFF. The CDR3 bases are TGTGCCAGCAGTCGCGGACAGTACAATGAGCAGTTCTTC.

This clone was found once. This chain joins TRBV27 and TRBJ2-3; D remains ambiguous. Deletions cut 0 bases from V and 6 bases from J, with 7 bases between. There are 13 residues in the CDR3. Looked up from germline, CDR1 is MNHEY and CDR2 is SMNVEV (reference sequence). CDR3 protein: CASSLSNVDTQYF. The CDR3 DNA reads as TGTGCCAGCAGTTTATCGAATGTGGATACGCAGTATTTT.

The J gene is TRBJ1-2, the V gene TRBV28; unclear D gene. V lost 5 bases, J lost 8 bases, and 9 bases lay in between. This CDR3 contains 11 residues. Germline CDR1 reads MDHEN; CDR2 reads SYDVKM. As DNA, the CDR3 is TGTGCCAGCAGTGGAGCAGAAGGCTACACCTTC. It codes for CASSGAEGYTF.

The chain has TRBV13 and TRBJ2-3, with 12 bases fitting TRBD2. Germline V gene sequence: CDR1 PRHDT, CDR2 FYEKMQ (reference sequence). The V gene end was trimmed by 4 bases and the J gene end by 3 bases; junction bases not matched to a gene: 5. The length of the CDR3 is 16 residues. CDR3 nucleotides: TGTGCCAGCAGCTCCACTAGCGGGGGGATTACAGATACGCAGTATTTT. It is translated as CASSSTSGGITDTQYF.

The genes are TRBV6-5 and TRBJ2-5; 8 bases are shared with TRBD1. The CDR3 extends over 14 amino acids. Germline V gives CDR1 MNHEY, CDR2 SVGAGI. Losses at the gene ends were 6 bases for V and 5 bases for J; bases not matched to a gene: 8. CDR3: CASSGPGGRETQYF. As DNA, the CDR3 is TGTGCCAGCAGCGGCCCAGGGGGCAGGGAGACCCAGTACTTC.

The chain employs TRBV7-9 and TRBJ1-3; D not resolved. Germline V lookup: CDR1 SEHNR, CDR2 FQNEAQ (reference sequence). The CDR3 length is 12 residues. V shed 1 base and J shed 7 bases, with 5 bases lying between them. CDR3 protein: CASSLGPNTIYF. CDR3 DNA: TGTGCCAGCAGCTTAGGACCTAACACCATATATTTT.

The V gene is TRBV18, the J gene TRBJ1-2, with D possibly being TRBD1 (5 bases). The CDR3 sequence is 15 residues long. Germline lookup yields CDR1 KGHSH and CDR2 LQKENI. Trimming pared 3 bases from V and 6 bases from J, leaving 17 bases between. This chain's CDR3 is CASSPPNVRANGYTF. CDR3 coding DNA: TGTGCCAGCTCACCTCCGAATGTCAGGGCTAATGGCTACACCTTC.

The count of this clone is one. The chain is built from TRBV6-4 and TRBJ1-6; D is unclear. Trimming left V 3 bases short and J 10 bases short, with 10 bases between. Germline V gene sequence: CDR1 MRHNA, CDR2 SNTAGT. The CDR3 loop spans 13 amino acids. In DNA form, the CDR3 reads TGTGCCAGCAGTGATTGGGCTGGATCACCCCTCCACTTT. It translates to CASSDWAGSPLHF.

The CDR3 bases are TGTGCCAGCAGCCCAGGGGCGGGAGTTGGCGAGCAGTACTTC. Translation gives CASSPGAGVGEQYF. The V and J genes are TRBV11-2 and TRBJ2-7; possibly TRBD2 for D (7 bases). V gave up 5 bases and J gave up 6 bases, with 17 bases separating them. Germline CDR1 is SGHAT and CDR2 is FQNNGV. There are 14 residues in the CDR3.

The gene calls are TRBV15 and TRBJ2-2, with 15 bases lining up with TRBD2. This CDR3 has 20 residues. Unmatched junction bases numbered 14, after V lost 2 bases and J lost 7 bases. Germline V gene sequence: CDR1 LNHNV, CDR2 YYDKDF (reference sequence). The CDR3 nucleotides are TGTGCCACCAGCAGACCGACTTGGGGACTAGCGGGAGGCAGGGGCGGGGAGCTGTTTTTT. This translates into CATSRPTWGLAGGRGGELFF. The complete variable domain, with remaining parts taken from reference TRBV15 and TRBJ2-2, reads DAMVIQNPRYQVTQFGKPVTLSCSQTLNHNVMYWYQQKSSQAPKLLFHYYDKDFNNEADTPDNFQSRRPNTSFCFLDIRSPGLGDTAMYLCATSRPTWGLAGGRGGELFFGEGSRLTVL.

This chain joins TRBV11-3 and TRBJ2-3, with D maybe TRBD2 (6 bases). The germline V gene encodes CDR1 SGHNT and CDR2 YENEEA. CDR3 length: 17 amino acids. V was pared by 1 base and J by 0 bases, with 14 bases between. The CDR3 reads CASSLGWGTGSTDTQYF. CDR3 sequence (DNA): TGTGCCAGCAGCTTAGGGTGGGGGACTGGAAGCACAGATACGCAGTATTTT.

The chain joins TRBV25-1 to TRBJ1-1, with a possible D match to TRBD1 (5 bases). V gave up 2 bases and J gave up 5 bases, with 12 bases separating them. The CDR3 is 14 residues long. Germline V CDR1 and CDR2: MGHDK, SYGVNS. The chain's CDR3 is CASSEGAARTEAFF. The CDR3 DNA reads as TGTGCCAGCAGTGAAGGGGCAGCGAGGACTGAAGCTTTCTTT. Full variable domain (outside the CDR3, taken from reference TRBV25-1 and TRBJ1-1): EADIYQTPRYLVIGTGKKITLECSQTMGHDKMYWYQQDPGMELHLIHYSYGVNSTEKGDLSSESTVSRIRTEHFPLTLESARPSHTSQYLCASSEGAARTEAFFGQGTRLTVV.

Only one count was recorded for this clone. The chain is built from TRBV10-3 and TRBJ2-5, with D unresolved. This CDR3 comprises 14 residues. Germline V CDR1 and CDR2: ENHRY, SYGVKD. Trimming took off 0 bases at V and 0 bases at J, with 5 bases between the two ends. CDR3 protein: CAISESNYQETQYF. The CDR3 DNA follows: TGTGCCATCAGTGAGTCTAACTACCAAGAGACCCAGTACTTC.

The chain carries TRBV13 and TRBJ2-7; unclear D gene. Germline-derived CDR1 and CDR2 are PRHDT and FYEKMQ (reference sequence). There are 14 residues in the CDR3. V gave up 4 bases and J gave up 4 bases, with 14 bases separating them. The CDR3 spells CASSSRRPIYEQYF. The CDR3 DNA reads TGTGCCAGCAGCTCCCGCAGGCCCATTTACGAGCAGTACTTC.

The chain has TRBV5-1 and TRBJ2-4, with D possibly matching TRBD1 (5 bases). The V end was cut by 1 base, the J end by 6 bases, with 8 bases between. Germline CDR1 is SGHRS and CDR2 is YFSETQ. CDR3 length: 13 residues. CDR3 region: CASSLKGANIQYF. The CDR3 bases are TGCGCCAGCAGCTTGAAAGGGGCAAACATTCAGTACTTC.

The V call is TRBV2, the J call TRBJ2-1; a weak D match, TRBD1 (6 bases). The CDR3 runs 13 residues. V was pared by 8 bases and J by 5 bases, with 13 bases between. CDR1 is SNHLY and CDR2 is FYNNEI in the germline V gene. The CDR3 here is CASEWQGNNEQFF. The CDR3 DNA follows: TGTGCCAGCGAGTGGCAGGGGAACAATGAGCAGTTCTTC.

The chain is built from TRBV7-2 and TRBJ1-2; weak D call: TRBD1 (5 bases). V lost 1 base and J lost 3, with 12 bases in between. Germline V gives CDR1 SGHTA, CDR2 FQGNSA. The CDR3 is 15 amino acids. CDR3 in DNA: TGTGCCAGCAGCTTAGTCGCCGGGGCGCACTATGGCTACACCTTC. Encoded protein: CASSLVAGAHYGYTF.

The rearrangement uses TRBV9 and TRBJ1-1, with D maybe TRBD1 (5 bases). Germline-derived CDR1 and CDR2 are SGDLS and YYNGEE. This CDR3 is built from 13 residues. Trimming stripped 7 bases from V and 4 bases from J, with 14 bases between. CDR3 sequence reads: CASSRGASTEAFF. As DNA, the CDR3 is TGTGCCAGCTCGCGAGGGGCGAGCACTGAAGCTTTCTTT.

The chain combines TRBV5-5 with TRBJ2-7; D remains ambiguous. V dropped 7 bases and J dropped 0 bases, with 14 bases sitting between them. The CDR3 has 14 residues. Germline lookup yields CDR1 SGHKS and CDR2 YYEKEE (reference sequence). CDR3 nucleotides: TGTGCCAGCGCCCCCGGGCGGAGCTCCTACGAGCAGTACTTC. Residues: CASAPGRSSYEQYF.

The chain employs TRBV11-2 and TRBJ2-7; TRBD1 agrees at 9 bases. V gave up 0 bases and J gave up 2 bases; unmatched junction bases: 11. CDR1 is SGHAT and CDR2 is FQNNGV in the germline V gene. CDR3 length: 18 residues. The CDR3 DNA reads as TGTGCCAGCAGCTTAGATGGGGTAAGGGGGGACAGGGCCTACGAGCAGTACTTC. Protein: CASSLDGVRGDRAYEQYF.

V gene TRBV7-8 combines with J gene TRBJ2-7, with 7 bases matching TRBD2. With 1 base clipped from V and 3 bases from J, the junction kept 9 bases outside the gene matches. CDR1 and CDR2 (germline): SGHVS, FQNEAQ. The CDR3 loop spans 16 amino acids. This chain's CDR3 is CASSLVSSSGLYEQYF. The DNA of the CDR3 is TGTGCCAGCAGCTTAGTCTCCTCTAGCGGCCTCTACGAGCAGTACTTC.

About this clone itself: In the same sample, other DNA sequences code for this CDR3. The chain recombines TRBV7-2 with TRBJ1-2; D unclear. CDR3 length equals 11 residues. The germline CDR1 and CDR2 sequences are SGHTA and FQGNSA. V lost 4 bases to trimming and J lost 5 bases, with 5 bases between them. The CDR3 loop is CASSSSYGYTF. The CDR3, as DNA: TGTGCCAGCAGCTCGTCGTATGGCTACACCTTC.

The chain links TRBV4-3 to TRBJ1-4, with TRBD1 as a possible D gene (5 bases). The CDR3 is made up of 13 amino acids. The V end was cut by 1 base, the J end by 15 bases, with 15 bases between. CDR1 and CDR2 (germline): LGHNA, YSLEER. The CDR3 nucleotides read TGCGCCAGCAGCCAAGTTTCAGCAGGGCGGTTGTTTTTT. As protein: CASSQVSAGRLFF.

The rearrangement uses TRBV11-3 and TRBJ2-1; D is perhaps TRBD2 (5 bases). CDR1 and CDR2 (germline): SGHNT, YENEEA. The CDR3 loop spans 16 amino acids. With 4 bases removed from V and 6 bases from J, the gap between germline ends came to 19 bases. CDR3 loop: CASSSGLGVRGNEQFF. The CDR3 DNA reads TGTGCCAGCAGCTCGGGGTTGGGCGTACGGGGCAATGAGCAGTTCTTC.

The DNA for the CDR3 is TGTGCCAGCAGCGCGAGGGGGAGGGGAGATACGCAGTATTTT. The encoded protein is CASSARGRGDTQYF. This chain uses TRBV9 with TRBJ2-3; D is possibly TRBD2 (7 bases). Trimming shortened V by 3 bases and J by 5 bases, and 13 bases separated the two germline ends. The CDR3 covers 14 residues. Per the germline V gene, CDR1 is SGDLS and CDR2 is YYNGEE.

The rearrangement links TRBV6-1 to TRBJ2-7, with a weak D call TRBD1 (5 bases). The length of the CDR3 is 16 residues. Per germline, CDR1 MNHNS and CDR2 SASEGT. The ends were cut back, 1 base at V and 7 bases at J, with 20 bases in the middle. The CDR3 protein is CASSEVRAGSRGEQYF. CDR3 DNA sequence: TGTGCCAGCAGTGAAGTTAGGGCAGGGTCTAGGGGTGAGCAGTACTTC.

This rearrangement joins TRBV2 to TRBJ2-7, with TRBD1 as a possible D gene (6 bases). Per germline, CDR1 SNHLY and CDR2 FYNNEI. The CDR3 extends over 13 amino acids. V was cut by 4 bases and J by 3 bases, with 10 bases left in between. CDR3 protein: CASSGQARYEQYF. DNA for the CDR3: TGTGCCAGCAGTGGACAGGCGCGCTACGAGCAGTACTTC.